Reported below is one T cell receptor beta chain. This clonotype has only a few counts. What antigen it recognizes has not been identified. Nothing much larger sits one base from this clone, and base qualities are not available. The germline V gene supplies CDR1 SGHVS and CDR2 FQNEAQ. V gives up 3 bases and J gives up 4 bases, and the segment between their germline ends measures 14 bases. The CDR3 holds 15 amino acids from the cysteine to the phenylalanine. Left in the record is the CDR3 DNA by itself, 45 bases read in frame from the first base. The time point label, read with the paper, signifies: patch test 2, 6 weeks after DPC sensitization. Explained via the paper, the treatment or condition label denotes: therapeutic diphenylcyclopropenone sensitization with weekly scalp DPC. At every patch-test visit, the blood draw took place before the patch test was put on. To be eligible, patients had to be aged 18 to 70, diagnosed with alopecia and judged suitable for DPC therapy, while pregnant patients were excluded. Unfractionated whole blood was collected in Tempus Blood RNA tubes, and total RNA was extracted from that blood.

These data originate in a study of human T cells and chemical hapten exposure (dated by TCRdb to about 2021). Some background on the complete study: For sensitization, 2% DPC in acetone was applied to a 2 cm by 2 cm area of upper inner arm skin. Libraries were combined into a pool for sequencing, and differences in TCR yield between samples came mainly from small differences in library volumes within the pool. Approximately 30 alopecia patients provided blood for TCR sequencing at one to four time points (pre-sensitization, 2, 6 and 24 weeks). The study tracked peripheral blood TCR repertoire changes in vivo during primary and secondary sensitization to the hapten diphenylcyclopropenone (DPC) in alopecia patients. Patch testing was performed on the upper back with Finn chambers containing 0.01% DPC, and the patch tests were scored after 6 days according to International Contact Dermatitis Research Group standards. Alopecia areata with under or over 50% scalp involvement, alopecia totalis and alopecia universalis were represented in the patient cohort, which was mostly female. Blood samples were taken from patients before sensitization (week 0) and then at 2, 6 and about 24 weeks after DPC sensitization. Weekly therapeutic DPC doses were additionally applied to the scalp of patients throughout the roughly 23-week study period. The investigation overall reported the following: A positive correlation was found between the number of PT1 expanded TCRs and patch test score, with significance reached at thresholds 8, 16 and 32 but not 4. Compared with pre-sensitization or healthy control sets, expanded TCRs formed significantly more large CDR3 similarity clusters, which is consistent with antigen-driven responses. All patients had alopecia, a presumed autoimmune disease, so their immune response might differ from that of healthy individuals. After repeated subsampling, changes were observed in the strength of the expansion versus patch-test correlation and in the threshold at which the correlation became significant. DPC sensitization did not change how many TCRs were above 1 in 1000 frequency, and no evidence was found of alterations in global repertoire structure.

The library relied on RACE. Sequencing was carried out with a NextSeq 500. Library preparation attached unique molecular identifiers to individual cDNA molecules for quantitative, reproducible TCR counting. For every blood RNA sample, sequencing covered both the TCR alpha and TCR beta chains. Processing in the source paper ran as follows. A median of approximately 96,000 TCRs per sample was observed, with a range of about 23,224 to 690,600. V, J and CDR3 annotation of the TCR reads was performed with the Decombinator software suite. For PS versus PT1 abundance plots, all samples were subsampled to the same number of TCRs (28,000). TCRs were defined as expanded if absent before sensitization and observed at least eight times at the 2-week time point. Using fastp at Q25 and MiXCR, TCRdb reprocessed the public reads and kept productive beta chains. Rows are unified per CDR3 protein, each entry keeping the most common DNA and genes. These V and J calls originate from TCRdb's pipeline instead of the authors' own analysis. Across this sample there are nearly 55,000 distinct CDR3 sequences, with about 10% seen only once. Of the sample, over 1.5% is held by the ten largest clones.

The receptor's source is a woman aged 50 to 65 with alopecia areata. Some clones in this sample may be carry-over from other donors' samples. The material sequenced was whole blood, taken in connection with sensitization to the hapten diphenylcyclopropenone (DPC). The V and J segments used are TRBV7-8 and TRBJ2-3; the D region possibly corresponds to TRBD2 (6 bases align). CDR3 region: CASSLGSSASDTQYF. The DNA sequence is given as TGTGCCAGCAGCTTGGGGTCTAGCGCCTCAGATACGCAGTATTTT. The entire variable domain, with the stretches around the CDR3 drawn from the reference TRBV7-8 and TRBJ2-3 proteins, is GAGVSQSPRYKVAKRGQDVALRCDPISGHVSLFWYQQALGQGPEFLTYFQNEAQLDKSGLPSDRFFAERPEGSVSTLKIQRTQQEDSAVYLCASSLGSSASDTQYFGPGTRLTVL.